The 27 T cell receptor beta chains in this list originate from one sample, sequenced in a study of blood T cell repertoires in COVID-19. The table came from immunoSEQ multiplex PCR; TCRdb's copy has only in-frame clones and leaves some out. This sample has tens of thousands of clones, with roughly 80% found just once. Sequencing used peripheral blood. These receptors were collected from a woman between 70 and 85 years old with acute or convalescent COVID-19.

By share of the sample, this clone is large. The gene calls are TRBV28 and TRBJ1-1; 10 positions agree with TRBD1. With 3 bases clipped from V and 0 bases from J, the junction kept 7 bases outside the gene matches. Germline V lookup: CDR1 MDHEN, CDR2 SYDVKM. The CDR3 loop spans 17 amino acids. In DNA form, the CDR3 reads TGTGCCAGCAGTTTTTTGGGACAGGGGATGTTGAACACTGAAGCTTTCTTT. It yields the protein CASSFLGQGMLNTEAFF. Full variable domain (remainder filled in from reference TRBV28 and TRBJ1-1): DVKVTQSSRYLVKRTGEKVFLECVQDMDHENMFWYRQDPGLGLRLIYFSYDVKMKEKGDIPEGYSVSREKKERFSLILESASTNQTSMYLCASSFLGQGMLNTEAFFGQGTRLTVV.

The CDR3 region is CASSTTSGSTYNEQFF. The CDR3 DNA reads TGTGCCAGCAGCACAACTAGCGGGAGTACCTACAATGAGCAGTTCTTC. The gene calls are TRBV11-2 and TRBJ2-1, with 11 bases lining up with TRBD2. V lost 5 bases, J lost 2 bases, and 5 bases stayed unmatched. Germline V lookup: CDR1 SGHAT, CDR2 FQNNGV. The CDR3 sequence is 16 residues long.

For the CDR3, the DNA is TGTGCCAGCAGTTCCCATGAGGCAGGGCGGGATACGCAGTATTTT. It codes for CASSSHEAGRDTQYF. The chain is built from TRBV27 and TRBJ2-3, with a possible D match to TRBD1 (5 bases). Germline V gene data show CDR1 as MNHEY and CDR2 as SMNVEV (reference sequence). The CDR3 has 15 residues. Deletions cut 4 bases from V and 6 bases from J, with 17 bases between.

The V and J genes are TRBV5-6 and TRBJ1-1; D gene uncertain. Germline V gene data show CDR1 as SGHDT and CDR2 as YYEEEE. Trimming removed 0 bases from V and 11 bases from J, with 8 bases in between. CDR3 length: 11 residues. CDR3 sequence (DNA): TGTGCCAGCAGCTTGGGCCCGGGGGCTTTCTTT. Residues: CASSLGPGAFF.

V usage is TRBV7-8 and J usage is TRBJ2-1; 7 bases agree with TRBD2. The CDR3 has 16 amino acids. The V gene's germline CDR1 is SGHVS and CDR2 FQNEAQ. Unmatched junction bases numbered 12, after V lost 5 bases and J lost 5 bases. CDR3 in amino acids: CASSPPGGSANNEQFF. In DNA form, the CDR3 reads TGTGCCAGCAGCCCCCCGGGGGGTAGCGCCAACAATGAGCAGTTCTTC.

The J gene is TRBJ2-7, the V gene TRBV5-1, with TRBD1 matching 8 bases. J lost 2 bases, V lost 4 bases, and 11 bases had no gene match. The CDR3 has 16 amino acids. Per the germline V gene, CDR1 is SGHRS and CDR2 is YFSETQ. The CDR3 coding sequence is TGCGCCAGCAGCCCCGCAGGGGGCGCCTCGGCCTACGAGCAGTACTTC. Protein sequence: CASSPAGGASAYEQYF. The full variable domain, in which reference TRBV5-1 and TRBJ2-7 provide the parts outside the CDR3, is KAGVTQTPRYLIKTRGQQVTLSCSPISGHRSVSWYQQTPGQGLQFLFEYFSETQRNKGNFPGRFSGRQFSNSRSEMNVSTLELGDSALYLCASSPAGGASAYEQYFGPGTRLTVT.

The chain carries TRBV7-3 and TRBJ1-1, with D unresolved. With 5 bases removed from V and 2 bases from J, the gap between germline ends came to 9 bases. The CDR3 consists of 13 residues. Germline assignment: CDR1 SGHTA and CDR2 FQGTGA. This chain's CDR3 is CASSREANTEAFF. DNA for the CDR3: TGTGCCAGCAGCCGAGAAGCTAACACTGAAGCTTTCTTT.

V is TRBV6-2 or TRBV6-3 and J is TRBJ2-4; TRBD2 is a possible D gene (6 bases). The germline gives CDR1 MNHEY, CDR2 SVGEGT. This CDR3 comprises 18 residues. The germline V and J ends were trimmed by 0 bases and 0 bases, with 15 bases remaining between them. The CDR3 sequence is CASSYSSASALAKNIQYF. The CDR3 region has the DNA TGTGCCAGCAGTTACTCGTCAGCTAGCGCCCTAGCCAAAAACATTCAGTACTTC.

V usage is TRBV18 and J usage is TRBJ1-3; 7 bases are a match to TRBD1. The CDR3 sequence is 18 residues long. The germline CDR1 and CDR2 sequences are KGHSH and LQKENI. Trimming removed 1 base from V and 0 bases from J; junction bases left unmatched: 9. The CDR3 DNA sequence: TGTGCCAGCTCACCACAACTTGCGGACAGGTCCTCTGGAAACACCATATATTTT. Residues: CASSPQLADRSSGNTIYF.

This chain links TRBV7-2 with TRBJ2-7; 13 positions match TRBD2. The ends lost 5 bases at V and 2 bases at J; junction bases unmatched: 3. The CDR3 sequence is 15 residues long. The V gene's germline CDR1 is SGHTA and CDR2 FQGNSA. As DNA, the CDR3 is TGTGCCAGCAGCGTAACTAGCGGGAGGGCCTACGAGCAGTACTTC. This gives the protein CASSVTSGRAYEQYF.

This CDR3 is CASSPGSNEKLFF. The DNA for the CDR3 is TGTGCCAGCTCACCGGGCAGTAATGAAAAACTGTTTTTT. V is TRBV18 and J is TRBJ1-4; no firm D call. Per germline, CDR1 KGHSH and CDR2 LQKENI. Trimming removed 3 bases at V and 4 bases at J, with 6 bases between. The CDR3 totals 13 residues.

This clone is labeled medium-sized. The rearrangement links TRBV5-6 to TRBJ1-5; D is ambiguous. The ends were cut back, 5 bases at V and 2 bases at J, with 11 bases in the middle. CDR1 is SGHDT, CDR2 YYEEEE, per germline. The CDR3 covers 14 residues. The CDR3 region is CASSNWGGNQPQHF. The CDR3 DNA reads as TGTGCCAGCAGTAATTGGGGAGGCAATCAGCCCCAGCATTTT.

This sequence joins TRBV5-1 and TRBJ1-2; TRBD1 agrees at 7 bases. CDR1 and CDR2 from the germline V gene are SGHRS and YFSETQ. The CDR3 has 14 residues. V lost 1 base and J lost 6; bases outside the gene matches: 6. The CDR3 sequence is CASSLSQGVNGYTF. The CDR3 DNA follows: TGCGCCAGCAGCTTGAGTCAGGGGGTTAATGGCTACACCTTC.

The chain employs TRBV3-1 (or the pseudogene TRBV3-2) and TRBJ2-2; D is undetermined. Germline-derived CDR1 and CDR2 are LGHDT and YNNKEL (reference sequence). CDR3 size: 17 residues. The V gene lost 0 bases and the J gene lost 1 base, with 12 bases spanning the gap. CDR3: CASSQDPPSVNTGELFF. The CDR3 DNA sequence: TGTGCCAGCAGCCAAGACCCCCCTAGTGTGAACACCGGGGAGCTGTTTTTT.

The chain is built from TRBV15 and TRBJ2-1; perhaps TRBD1 as D (5 bases). This CDR3 comprises 17 residues. Trimming stripped 0 bases from V and 5 bases from J, with 17 bases between. Germline V lookup: CDR1 LNHNV, CDR2 YYDKDF (reference sequence). The CDR3 DNA sequence: TGTGCCACCAGCAGAGATCTAACCCCCCTGACAGACAATGAGCAGTTCTTC. It yields the protein CATSRDLTPLTDNEQFF.

The chain couples TRBV6-1 to TRBJ2-6; D might be TRBD1 (6 bases). Germline V lookup: CDR1 MNHNS, CDR2 SASEGT. The CDR3 sequence is 16 residues long. The germline V and J ends were trimmed by 1 base and 0 bases, with 7 bases remaining between them. CDR3 sequence: CASSEEQGSGANVLTF. CDR3 bases: TGTGCCAGCAGTGAAGAACAGGGCTCTGGGGCCAACGTCCTGACTTTC.

The table lists this clone with a few counts. This sequence joins TRBV20-1 and TRBJ2-7; 9 bases are shared with TRBD1. Germline V lookup: CDR1 DFQATT, CDR2 SNEGSKA (reference sequence). Trimming took 3 bases from V and 0 from J; bases not matched to a gene: 15. This CDR3 has 18 amino acids. CDR3 region: CSASAPGTGFPDSYEQYF. The CDR3, as DNA: TGCAGTGCTAGTGCCCCCGGGACAGGGTTCCCCGACTCCTACGAGCAGTACTTC.

The chain carries TRBV19 and TRBJ1-1; tentative D call: TRBD1 (5 bases). CDR1 is LNHDA and CDR2 is SQIVND in the germline V gene (reference sequence). Trimming removed 8 bases at V and 7 bases at J, with 17 bases between. The length of the CDR3 is 13 residues. In nucleotides, the CDR3 is TGTGCCAGTCGAGGATCCCAGGGCGGTGAAGCTTTCTTT. This encodes CASRGSQGGEAFF. Variable domain in full (rest from reference TRBV19 and TRBJ1-1): DGGITQSPKYLFRKEGQNVTLSCEQNLNHDAMYWYRQDPGQGLRLIYYSQIVNDFQKGDIAEGYSVSREKKESFPLTVTSAQKNPTAFYLCASRGSQGGEAFFGQGTRLTVV.

The chain joins TRBV4-2 to TRBJ1-2; TRBD1 matches 12 bases. Losses at the gene ends were 0 bases for V and 4 bases for J; bases not matched to a gene: 6. The germline gives CDR1 LGHNA, CDR2 YNFKEQ. The CDR3 covers 17 residues. CDR3 sequence: CASSQDGGQGASYGYTF. CDR3 coding DNA: TGTGCCAGCAGCCAAGATGGGGGACAGGGGGCGTCCTATGGCTACACCTTC.

The chain is built from TRBV28 and TRBJ2-3; 8 bases are a match to TRBD1. There are 12 residues in the CDR3. Germline CDR1 and CDR2: MDHEN and SYDVKM. V was clipped by 6 bases and J by 6 bases; unmatched bases: 2. The CDR3 protein is CASSHRGDTQYF. DNA for the CDR3: TGTGCCAGCAGCCACAGGGGGGATACGCAGTATTTT.

This clone was observed once. The CDR3 DNA reads as TGTGCCAGCAATCCCCCCGGCAATCAGCCCCAGCATTTT. This gives the protein CASNPPGNQPQHF. This chain uses TRBV6-5 with TRBJ1-5, with D unresolved. This CDR3 has 13 amino acids. The V end was cut by 7 bases, the J end by 2 bases, with 9 bases between. Germline-derived CDR1 and CDR2 are MNHEY and SVGAGI.

The chain combines TRBV7-2 with TRBJ1-1, with D unclear. The germline V gene has CDR1 SGHTA and CDR2 FQGNSA. V was cut by 7 bases and J by 1 base, with 10 bases left in between. This CDR3 has 13 residues. CDR3 bases: TGTGCCAGCAACCGACTGGGGAACACTGAAGCTTTCTTT. This translates into CASNRLGNTEAFF.

This chain joins TRBV28 and TRBJ1-5; unclear D gene. The V and J ends lost 1 base and 1 base respectively, with 8 bases between them. This CDR3 has 15 amino acids. CDR1 is MDHEN and CDR2 is SYDVKM in the germline V gene. In DNA, the CDR3 is TGTGCCAGCAGTTTATATATCCGGAGCAATCAGCCCCAGCATTTT. It specifies CASSLYIRSNQPQHF.

The chain joins TRBV7-8 to TRBJ1-4; 8 bases line up with TRBD1. The CDR3 length is 15 residues. V lost 3 bases, J lost 6 bases, and 6 bases stayed unmatched. CDR1 and CDR2 from the germline V gene are SGHVS and FQNEAQ. The CDR3 spells CASSFRTGTYEKLFF. The CDR3 coding sequence is TGTGCCAGCAGCTTTAGGACAGGGACTTATGAAAAACTGTTTTTT.

The rearrangement joins TRBV28 to TRBJ1-4, with TRBD1 matching over 8 bases. This CDR3 is 16 amino acids long. The V gene's germline CDR1 is MDHEN and CDR2 SYDVKM. The J segment lost 2 bases and the V segment lost 4 bases, leaving 6 bases of the junction unmatched. Here the CDR3 reads CASSSQQGATNEKLFF. The DNA of the CDR3 is TGTGCCAGCAGTTCCCAGCAGGGGGCGACTAATGAAAAACTGTTTTTT.

This clone was detected ten times or more. V usage is TRBV7-9 and J usage is TRBJ1-6; D remains ambiguous. This CDR3 has 14 amino acids. V lost 3 bases and J 10 bases, leaving 13 bases between the germline ends. Per the germline V gene, CDR1 is SEHNR and CDR2 is FQNEAQ (reference sequence). Here the CDR3 DNA reads TGTGCCAGCAGCTTCCGACACGAGGGATCACCCCTCCACTTT. This codes for CASSFRHEGSPLHF.

This chain uses TRBV6-5 with TRBJ2-2; TRBD1 matches at 10 bases. The CDR3 consists of 16 residues. V trimming: 4 bases; J trimming: 4 bases; junction bases outside the gene matches: 6. Germline V lookup: CDR1 MNHEY, CDR2 SVGAGI. The CDR3 here is CASSSRGTGATGELFF. In DNA, the CDR3 is TGTGCCAGCAGTTCGCGGGGGACAGGGGCCACCGGGGAGCTGTTTTTT.